Listed below are T cell receptor beta chains from one sample, sequenced in a study of blood T cell repertoires in COVID-19. Only in-frame clones appear in the TCRdb table, and some are missing; sequencing was by immunoSEQ multiplex PCR. The table has around 190,000 clones, about 83% seen once. The sequenced material came from peripheral blood. Receptors were obtained from a human donor in a cohort sampled during active COVID-19. CDR3s leave out the opening cysteine and the closing phenylalanine or tryptophan.

>11|TRBV9
ASSAGTEYGYT
>13|TRBV7-6
ASSETGRFNEKLF
>14|TRBV13
ASSLDRGGGRTEAF
>11|TRBV6-2/TRBV6-3
ASSYRDSGEQY
>17|TRBV4-3
ASSQGGSGSRTIYNEQF
>11|TRBV24-1
ATSDLYSYGYT
>14|TRBV12-5
ASGSSGGLAPDTQY
>11|TRBV12-3/TRBV12-4
ASSFDRDYEQY
>12|TRBV9
ASSPSTPGTEAF
>11|TRBV6-2/TRBV6-3
ASSLGQIYGYT
>12|TRBV6-5
ASTHRTGTDTQY
>13|TRBV27
ASSLSRTGAYGYT
>15|TRBV15
ATSRDTKQGWRNEQY
>18|TRBV3-1/TRBV3-2
ASSQEGRRVELPTLYEQY
>12|TRBV19
ASTRRGGAYEQY
>15|TRBV9
ASSDLAGGPGTDTQY
>15|TRBV27
ASSFLQGTGGTYEQY
>13|TRBV6-1
ASSEAPGINTEAF
>14|TRBV6-6
ASSYQQRISTDTQY
>10|TRBV5-1
ASSLGGLGYT
>11|TRBV29-1
SVGTGGIYEQY
>15|TRBV19
ASTPRDRSMGPGEQY
>13|TRBV6-4
ASSDTAGEAGELF
>14|TRBV4-2
ASSQGGAGGAYEQY
>14|TRBV4-1
ASSQEGTGSSYEQY
>10|TRBV25-1
ASREGQGAQY
>10|TRBV29-1
SVEETGAEAF
>12|TRBV7-3
ASREGPGPYEQY
>15|TRBV10-3
AIRGGQGDSGANVLT
>15|TRBV4-3
ASSQDRGLAATYEQY
>11|TRBV11-3
ASSPSLQETQY
>12|TRBV28
ASSLGLPSREQY
>13|TRBV29-1
SVEGEGSRDYEQY
>13|TRBV4-3
ASTIDRANTGELF
>11|TRBV12-3/TRBV12-4
ASTTGRNTEAF
>14|TRBV15
ATSRDQGNGNSPLH
>13|TRBV7-3
ASSLTRQGNSPLH
>13|TRBV5-6
ASSLALGVTTEAF
>12|TRBV27
ASKIQRGRYEQY
>10|TRBV6-1
ASSEDSYGYT
>12|TRBV3-1/TRBV3-2
ASSPPDRRNEQY
>12|TRBV27
ASSLVSPYNEQF
>15|TRBV27
ASSLGAPGTSVYEQY
>12|TRBV5-1
ASSTGQGVDEQY
>9|TRBV6-6
ASSPGYGYT
>12|TRBV29-1
SVDVGSGAYEQY